The 32 T cell receptor beta chains given below trace back to one sample, sequenced in a study of shared clonotypes between healthy human individuals. TCRdb's table, derived via immunoSEQ multiplex PCR, lists solely in-frame clones and lacks some. The data contain a few hundred thousand clones, more than 75% of them singletons. The sequencing input was memory CD8+ T cells sorted from blood. Subset reported: CD45RO+ cells pooled with CCR7-negative TemRA cells. Receptor source: a man aged 18 to 30 in good health.

The chain couples TRBV5-1 to TRBJ2-5, with TRBD2 as a possible D gene (6 bases). Trimming pared 4 bases from V and 4 bases from J, leaving 14 bases between. The germline CDR1 and CDR2 sequences are SGHRS and YFSETQ. The CDR3 has 14 amino acids. The CDR3 nucleotides are TGCGCCAGCAGCGCCAAGGAGGGCCGAGAGACCCAGTACTTC. Translation: CASSAKEGRETQYF.

The chain combines TRBV29-1 with TRBJ1-1; no definite D call. Germline V gene data show CDR1 as SQVTM and CDR2 as ANQGSEA. The CDR3 runs 14 residues. Trimming stripped 4 bases from V and 1 base from J, with 13 bases between. The CDR3 loop is CSVVRSYWNTEAFF. For the CDR3, the DNA is TGCAGCGTTGTGAGGTCTTATTGGAACACTGAAGCTTTCTTT.

V is TRBV28 and J is TRBJ1-5; D might be TRBD1 (5 bases). Deletions cut 3 bases from V and 1 base from J, with 10 bases between. Germline lookup yields CDR1 MDHEN and CDR2 SYDVKM. The CDR3 extends over 15 amino acids. The CDR3, as DNA: TGTGCCAGCAGTTTGGCCAGGGAGAGCAATCAGCCCCAGCATTTT. As protein: CASSLARESNQPQHF.

CDR3 in DNA: TGCAGCGTCCTGACATTGGGCAGCTACGAGCAGTACTTC. It translates to CSVLTLGSYEQYF. The chain links TRBV29-1 to TRBJ2-7; D call uncertain. This CDR3 has 13 residues. Looked up from germline, CDR1 is SQVTM and CDR2 is ANQGSEA. V lost 6 bases and J lost 3, with 15 bases in between.

The CDR3 is CASSQEQIKAGGNTGELFF. The CDR3 DNA reads as TGCGCCAGCAGCCAAGAACAGATTAAGGCGGGAGGGAACACCGGGGAGCTGTTTTTT. The chain recombines TRBV4-3 with TRBJ2-2, with 8 bases matching TRBD2. The CDR3 runs 19 residues. The ends lost 0 bases at V and 1 base at J; junction bases unmatched: 10. Looked up from germline, CDR1 is LGHNA and CDR2 is YSLEER.

This rearrangement joins TRBV7-9 to TRBJ2-1, with 12 nucleotides matching TRBD2. V shed 4 bases, J shed 5 bases, and the junction held 9 bases outside the gene matches. Germline V lookup: CDR1 SEHNR, CDR2 FQNEAQ (reference sequence). There are 17 residues in the CDR3. In DNA, the CDR3 is TGTGCCAGCAGCTCCCCTAGCGGGGGGGCTGTAAACAATGAGCAGTTCTTC. Encoded protein: CASSSPSGGAVNNEQFF.

The V gene is TRBV6-5, the J gene TRBJ2-1; D gene ambiguous. The CDR3 extends over 12 amino acids. Germline-derived CDR1 and CDR2 are MNHEY and SVGAGI. The V and J ends lost 2 bases and 9 bases respectively, with 8 bases between them. The CDR3 loop reads CASSYGVGEQFF. The CDR3 DNA sequence: TGTGCCAGCAGTTACGGGGTGGGTGAGCAGTTCTTC.

The CDR3 DNA is TGTGCCAGCTCACCAACTTACACGAGGAGTTATAATTCACCCCTCCACTTT. As protein: CASSPTYTRSYNSPLHF. V gene TRBV18 combines with J gene TRBJ1-6; D gene ambiguous. Trimming took off 2 bases at V and 4 bases at J, with 15 bases between the two ends. The length of the CDR3 is 17 residues. CDR1 and CDR2 (germline): KGHSH, LQKENI. The variable domain in full, with the rest retrieved from reference TRBV18 and TRBJ1-6, is NAGVMQNPRHLVRRRGQEARLRCSPMKGHSHVYWYRQLPEEGLKFMVYLQKENIIDESGMPKERFSAEFPKEGPSILRIQQVVRGDSAAYFCASSPTYTRSYNSPLHFGNGTRLTVT.

This clone was seen many times. The rearrangement uses TRBV4-1 and TRBJ1-6; no definite D call. The germline V gene encodes CDR1 MGHRA and CDR2 YSYEKL. There are 14 residues in the CDR3. V was cut by 11 bases and J by 5 bases, with 16 bases left in between. The CDR3: CAGPDGPHNSPLHF. In nucleotides, the CDR3 is TGCGCCGGCCCGGACGGGCCCCATAATTCACCCCTCCACTTT.

The V call is TRBV28, the J call TRBJ1-2; tentatively, D is TRBD1 (6 bases). This CDR3 is built from 14 residues. Germline V CDR1 and CDR2: MDHEN, SYDVKM. Trimming pared 5 bases from V and 5 bases from J, leaving 15 bases between. The CDR3 sequence: CASSPTRQEYGYTF. As DNA, the CDR3 is TGTGCCAGCAGTCCTACGCGACAGGAGTATGGCTACACCTTC.

About this clone itself: Sequence at one end of the junction differs from germline and may be a read error. The J gene is TRBJ2-1, the V gene TRBV7-2; perhaps TRBD1 as D (7 bases). The CDR3 spans 12 residues. Looked up from germline, CDR1 is SGHTA and CDR2 is FQGNSA. CDR3: CAGRGANNEQFF. In nucleotides, the CDR3 is TGTGCCGGCAGGGGGGCAAACAATGAGCAGTTCTTC. Filled out from reference TRBV7-2 and TRBJ2-1, the complete variable domain reads GAGVSQSPSNKVTEKGKDVELRCDPISGHTALYWYRQSLGQGLEFLIYFQGNSAPDKSGLPSDRFSAERTGGSVSTLTIQRTQQEDSAVYLCAGRGANNEQFFGPGTRLTVL.

This clone was seen a single time. The chain recombines TRBV27 with TRBJ2-1; 7 nucleotides agree with TRBD2. The J segment lost 6 bases and the V segment lost 2 bases, leaving 4 bases of the junction unmatched. The CDR3 length is 14 residues. Germline CDR1 is MNHEY and CDR2 is SMNVEV (reference sequence). CDR3 in amino acids: CASSLEAGTNEQFF. The CDR3 DNA reads TGTGCCAGCAGTTTAGAAGCGGGGACCAATGAGCAGTTCTTC.

Only one count was recorded for this clone. The DNA of the CDR3 is TGTGCCAGCAGCCAACCGAGCGCAGATACGCAGTATTTT. This gives the protein CASSQPSADTQYF. The genes are TRBV4-2 and TRBJ2-3, with no clear D. Trimming pared 2 bases from V and 4 bases from J, leaving 7 bases between. In germline, CDR1 is LGHNA, CDR2 YNFKEQ. This CDR3 comprises 13 residues.

This chain uses TRBV6-5 with TRBJ1-5, with TRBD1 as a possible D gene (6 bases). Trimming shortened V by 6 bases and J by 0 bases, and 12 bases separated the two germline ends. The CDR3 runs 15 residues. Germline assignment: CDR1 MNHEY and CDR2 SVGAGI. CDR3 region: CASRTDSNSNQPQHF. The CDR3 DNA reads as TGTGCCAGCAGAACGGACAGTAATAGCAATCAGCCCCAGCATTTT.

The table lists this clone with a count of one. The CDR3, as DNA: TGTGCCAGCAGCGGCCCCACAGGGTTCCTAGGCGAGCAGTACTTC. This gives the protein CASSGPTGFLGEQYF. The chain is built from TRBV5-4 and TRBJ2-7; TRBD1 might be the D (6 bases). V shed 4 bases and J shed 6 bases, with 20 bases lying between them. Germline V lookup: CDR1 SGHNT, CDR2 YYREEE (reference sequence). This CDR3 comprises 15 residues. Combining the CDR3 with reference TRBV5-4 and TRBJ2-7 gives the whole variable domain ETGVTQSPTHLIKTRGQQVTLRCSSQSGHNTVSWYQQALGQGPQFIFQYYREEENGRGNFPPRFSGLQFPNYSSELNVNALELDDSALYLCASSGPTGFLGEQYFGPGTRLTVT.

On this clone: Other DNA sequences in this specimen translate into the identical CDR3. The chain is built from TRBV9 and TRBJ2-2; weak D call: TRBD2 (6 bases). The CDR3 has 15 residues. Germline CDR1 reads SGDLS; CDR2 reads YYNGEE. V lost 3 bases and J 0 bases, leaving 9 bases between the germline ends. The CDR3 DNA follows: TGTGCCAGCAGCGCCCTAGCGTCGAACACCGGGGAGCTGTTTTTT. Amino acid sequence: CASSALASNTGELFF.

The chain combines TRBV30 with TRBJ1-4; tentative D call: TRBD1 (5 bases). Germline CDR1 and CDR2: GTSNPN and SVGIG (reference sequence). The V end lost 0 bases, the J end lost 8 bases, and 10 bases lay between the germline ends. The CDR3 has 13 residues. CDR3 region: CAWSVGGWEKLFF. In nucleotides, the CDR3 is TGTGCCTGGAGTGTTGGGGGGTGGGAAAAACTGTTTTTT.

As regards this clone: Other DNA sequences in the same sample also yield this CDR3. The rearrangement links TRBV4-1 to TRBJ1-1; no clear D gene. In germline, CDR1 is MGHRA, CDR2 YSYEKL. This CDR3 has 13 residues. The V gene lost 1 base and the J gene lost 5 bases, with 8 bases spanning the gap. The CDR3 coding sequence is TGCGCCAGCAGCCAAGGTCTTGGTACTGAAGCTTTCTTT. It yields the protein CASSQGLGTEAFF.

The V and J genes are TRBV13 and TRBJ2-3; 14 bases map to TRBD2. CDR3 length equals 16 residues. The ends lost 5 bases at V and 6 bases at J; junction bases unmatched: 7. CDR1 is PRHDT and CDR2 is FYEKMQ in the germline V gene (reference sequence). DNA of the CDR3: TGTGCCAGCAGCCTAACGGGACTAGCGGGAGATGATACGCAGTATTTT. Protein product: CASSLTGLAGDDTQYF.

The rearrangement uses TRBV19 and TRBJ2-1; perhaps TRBD2 as D (6 bases). Germline values: CDR1 LNHDA, CDR2 SQIVND (reference sequence). The length of the CDR3 is 14 residues. Trimming removed 5 bases from V and 4 bases from J, with 12 bases in between. This CDR3 reads CASSAASVYNEQFF. The CDR3 DNA reads as TGTGCCAGTAGTGCCGCTAGCGTATACAATGAGCAGTTCTTC. Full variable domain (remainder filled in from reference TRBV19 and TRBJ2-1): DGGITQSPKYLFRKEGQNVTLSCEQNLNHDAMYWYRQDPGQGLRLIYYSQIVNDFQKGDIAEGYSVSREKKESFPLTVTSAQKNPTAFYLCASSAASVYNEQFFGPGTRLTVL.

This chain links TRBV5-1 with TRBJ2-7; D remains unclear. The CDR3 has 12 amino acids. Trimming took off 2 bases at V and 3 bases at J, with 6 bases between the two ends. Germline loops: CDR1 SGHRS, CDR2 YFSETQ. In DNA form, the CDR3 reads TGCGCCAGCAGCTTTGACTTCTACGAGCAGTACTTC. This translates into CASSFDFYEQYF.

V gene TRBV4-1 combines with J gene TRBJ2-1; 7 bases agree with TRBD1. This CDR3 comprises 13 residues. V was clipped by 2 bases and J by 14 bases; unmatched bases: 9. Germline V gene lookup returns CDR1 MGHRA and CDR2 YSYEKL. CDR3 protein: CASSQTDREYKFF. CDR3 coding DNA: TGCGCCAGCAGCCAAACCGACAGGGAATACAAGTTCTTC.

The rearrangement uses TRBV15 and TRBJ1-1; perhaps TRBD1 as D (6 bases). The CDR3 has 16 amino acids. Germline CDR1 and CDR2: LNHNV and YYDKDF (reference sequence). V lost 0 bases to trimming and J lost 2 bases, with 13 bases between them. The CDR3 sequence is CATSRDPGVGNTEAFF. CDR3 sequence (DNA): TGTGCCACCAGCAGAGATCCAGGGGTGGGAAACACTGAAGCTTTCTTT.

The chain recombines TRBV27 with TRBJ1-1; no firm D call. This CDR3 comprises 13 residues. V shed 9 bases and J shed 1 base, with 12 bases lying between them. The germline V gene encodes CDR1 MNHEY and CDR2 SMNVEV (reference sequence). The CDR3 sequence is CASGFVGNTEAFF. CDR3 nucleotide sequence: TGTGCCAGTGGCTTCGTGGGGAACACTGAAGCTTTCTTT.

The chain uses TRBV7-8 and TRBJ1-5; D not resolved. The germline V and J ends were trimmed by 1 base and 5 bases, with 6 bases remaining between them. CDR1 and CDR2 from the germline V gene are SGHVS and FQNEAQ. CDR3 length equals 13 residues. CDR3 residues: CASSLVRDQPQHF. As DNA, the CDR3 is TGTGCCAGCAGCTTAGTACGCGATCAGCCCCAGCATTTT.

This chain joins TRBV5-4 and TRBJ1-3; TRBD1 might be the D (6 bases). Germline CDR1 is SGHNT and CDR2 is YYREEE (reference sequence). The V and J ends lost 1 base and 4 bases respectively, with 9 bases between them. CDR3 length equals 14 residues. CDR3 region: CASSLTGAGNTIYF. The CDR3 DNA reads as TGTGCCAGCAGCTTGACGGGGGCCGGAAACACCATATATTTT.

The V gene is TRBV2, the J gene TRBJ2-7; D ambiguous. Germline lookup yields CDR1 SNHLY and CDR2 FYNNEI. V shed 4 bases and J shed 2 bases, with 15 bases lying between them. CDR3 size: 15 residues. The CDR3 here is CASSGAESGAYEQYF. In DNA form, the CDR3 reads TGTGCCAGCAGTGGTGCGGAATCTGGCGCCTACGAGCAGTACTTC. The variable domain in full, completed from reference TRBV2 and TRBJ2-7, reads EPEVTQTPSHQVTQMGQEVILRCVPISNHLYFYWYRQILGQKVEFLVSFYNNEISEKSEIFDDQFSVERPDGSNFTLKIRSTKLEDSAMYFCASSGAESGAYEQYFGPGTRLTVT.

The chain is built from TRBV30 and TRBJ2-5; TRBD1 matches at 7 bases. The CDR3 totals 12 residues. The germline gives CDR1 GTSNPN, CDR2 SVGIG (reference sequence). J was trimmed by 5 bases and V by 4 bases; bases with no gene match: 4. The CDR3 coding sequence is TGTGCCTGGAATAAACAGGGGGAGACCCAGTACTTC. Its protein product is CAWNKQGETQYF.

This chain links TRBV21-1 with TRBJ1-1. TRBV21-1 represents a pseudogene. The CDR3 is made up of 12 amino acids. In DNA form, the CDR3 reads TGTGCCAGCATCCCGGGGTACACTGAAGCTTTCTTT. Translation gives CASIPGYTEAFF.

This chain uses TRBV5-1 with TRBJ2-5; 7 bases are a match to TRBD1. This CDR3 contains 14 residues. Germline V gene data show CDR1 as SGHRS and CDR2 as YFSETQ. Unmatched junction bases numbered 1, after V lost 0 bases and J lost 2 bases. The CDR3 nucleotides read TGCGCCAGCAGCTTGGGGGGACAGCAAGAGACCCAGTACTTC. It yields the protein CASSLGGQQETQYF.

This clone was seen a few times. The chain recombines TRBV4-3 with TRBJ2-2, with 7 bases identical to TRBD2. Germline values: CDR1 LGHNA, CDR2 YSLEER. This CDR3 has 16 amino acids. Trimming took 0 bases from V and 5 from J; bases not matched to a gene: 6. The CDR3, as DNA: TGCGCCAGCAGCCAAGAAGGCGGGAGAAGTACCGGGGAGCTGTTTTTT. Translation gives CASSQEGGRSTGELFF.

This chain uses TRBV28 with TRBJ1-1, with D unclear. Germline CDR1 is MDHEN and CDR2 is SYDVKM. The CDR3 is 16 amino acids. Trimming stripped 7 bases from V and 5 bases from J, with 23 bases between. The CDR3 DNA sequence: TGTGCCAGCAACGTTCCCCGACAAGGATGGAATACTGAAGCTTTCTTT. It specifies CASNVPRQGWNTEAFF.